This T cell receptor beta chain is drawn from a study of blood T cell repertoires in COVID-19. Study-level information: T cells, B-cell-depleted T cells, or PBMCs provided the cDNA or gDNA that served as material.

Recruitment covered roughly 24 US areas and drew participants whose ages spanned roughly 18 to 89 years. Self-reported history from a screening survey and questionnaire set each donor's cohort. The sample holds a few counts of this clone. Study processing details: Quantification of nucleated cells was approximated via reference gene primer amplification. Assay used: immunoSEQ multiplex PCR; TCRdb lists only in-frame clones, some missing. V and J calls plus clone size are reproduced from that table; the DNA served to infer D and trimming. The table shows around 170,000 clones, with roughly 84% occurring only once. Germline CDR1 reads SNHLY; CDR2 reads FYNNEI. The V and J ends lost 6 bases and 0 bases respectively, with 23 bases between them. CDR3 length equals 18 residues.

Sequenced material: PBMCs or T cells enriched from blood (not recorded which). The TCR originated in a woman in her fifties or sixties who had recovered from COVID-19. The V gene is TRBV2, the J gene TRBJ1-1, with a possible D match to TRBD1 (6 bases). The DNA for the CDR3 is TGTGCCAGCAGCCGAAGGGGGGGTTGGCAGGGGATGAACACTGAAGCTTTCTTT. Protein product: CASSRRGGWQGMNTEAFF.